The 14 T cell receptor beta chains below come from one sample, sequenced in a study of blood T cell repertoires in COVID-19. The protocol was immunoSEQ multiplex PCR, while the TCRdb copy is restricted to in-frame clones and leaves out a portion. The table has under 300,000 clones, about 80% seen once; the top ten hold roughly 1.9%. The sequenced sample was peripheral blood. These receptors were collected from a man under 40 who had recovered from COVID-19.

The rearrangement links TRBV27 to TRBJ1-2; 7 positions match TRBD1. Germline lookup yields CDR1 MNHEY and CDR2 SMNVEV (reference sequence). The CDR3 loop spans 15 amino acids. V was pared by 4 bases and J by 0 bases, with 5 bases of the junction left unmatched. CDR3 in DNA: TGTGCCAGCAGTTCAAAGGGGGCAGCTAACTATGGCTACACCTTC. Translated: CASSSKGAANYGYTF.

The chain has TRBV7-2 and TRBJ2-3, with 7 bases that match TRBD2. CDR3 size: 16 residues. Germline trimming cut 2 bases from V and 3 bases from J; bases unmatched to any gene: 8. Germline CDR1 is SGHTA and CDR2 is FQGNSA. The CDR3 nucleotides read TGTGCCAGCAGCTTACAGCGGGGAAGGAGTACAGATACGCAGTATTTT. This translates into CASSLQRGRSTDTQYF.

V usage is TRBV13 and J usage is TRBJ2-3; D is undetermined. The germline CDR1 and CDR2 sequences are PRHDT and FYEKMQ (reference sequence). The ends were cut back, 5 bases at V and 6 bases at J, with 18 bases in the middle. The CDR3 covers 15 residues. For the CDR3, the DNA is TGTGCCAGCAGCCCCCTTCCGGGTTTAGAGGATACGCAGTATTTT. Translated, it gives CASSPLPGLEDTQYF.

The J gene is TRBJ2-3, the V gene TRBV10-3, with TRBD2 matching 8 bases. The CDR3 is 18 residues long. Unmatched junction bases numbered 19, after V lost 6 bases and J lost 5 bases. Germline CDR1 reads ENHRY; CDR2 reads SYGVKD. CDR3 residues: CAIRAGGGKALYLDTQYF. The DNA of the CDR3 is TGTGCCATCAGGGCAGGCGGGGGGAAGGCTTTATATTTAGATACGCAGTATTTT.

The gene calls are TRBV2 and TRBJ1-5; 7 bases agree with TRBD1. Germline assignment: CDR1 SNHLY and CDR2 FYNNEI. Germline trimming cut 5 bases from V and 2 bases from J; bases unmatched to any gene: 9. There are 16 residues in the CDR3. The CDR3 is CASSPQGPGGNQPQHF. CDR3 in DNA: TGTGCCAGCAGTCCACAGGGGCCAGGCGGCAATCAGCCCCAGCATTTT.

The chain has TRBV5-8 and TRBJ2-1; 8 bases fit TRBD1. Germline V gene sequence: CDR1 SGHTS, CDR2 YDEGEE. Trimming took 6 bases from V and 3 from J; bases not matched to a gene: 8. This CDR3 contains 15 residues. CDR3 in amino acids: CASTRHTGGYNEQFF. The CDR3 coding sequence is TGTGCCAGCACTCGACACACAGGGGGCTACAATGAGCAGTTCTTC.

J is TRBJ2-3 and V is TRBV5-1; D is undetermined. CDR3 size: 15 residues. Trimming removed 1 base at V and 0 bases at J, with 9 bases between. Germline CDR1 reads SGHRS; CDR2 reads YFSETQ. CDR3 in amino acids: CASSLRHKSTDTQYF. CDR3 coding DNA: TGCGCCAGCAGCTTGCGTCACAAGAGCACAGATACGCAGTATTTT. Full variable domain (remainder filled in from reference TRBV5-1 and TRBJ2-3): KAGVTQTPRYLIKTRGQQVTLSCSPISGHRSVSWYQQTPGQGLQFLFEYFSETQRNKGNFPGRFSGRQFSNSRSEMNVSTLELGDSALYLCASSLRHKSTDTQYFGPGTRLTVL.

The V call is TRBV3-1 (or the pseudogene TRBV3-2), the J call TRBJ1-5, with TRBD1 matching over 7 bases. Germline V gives CDR1 LGHDT, CDR2 YNNKEL (reference sequence). The CDR3 contains 13 residues. Trimming removed 1 base from V and 10 bases from J; junction bases left unmatched: 4. CDR3 DNA sequence: TGTGCCAGCAGCCAAGGACAGGGCTTTCCCCAGCATTTT. This gives the protein CASSQGQGFPQHF.

A single count supports this clone. CDR3 nucleotide sequence: TGCGCCAGCAGCACAACAGGGTTAAGCAATCAGCCCCAGCATTTT. Translated, it gives CASSTTGLSNQPQHF. The J gene is TRBJ1-5, the V gene TRBV5-1; D might be TRBD1 (6 bases). This CDR3 comprises 15 residues. V was trimmed by 4 bases and J by 1 base, leaving 12 bases between them. Germline-derived CDR1 and CDR2 are SGHRS and YFSETQ. Combining the CDR3 with reference TRBV5-1 and TRBJ1-5 gives the whole variable domain KAGVTQTPRYLIKTRGQQVTLSCSPISGHRSVSWYQQTPGQGLQFLFEYFSETQRNKGNFPGRFSGRQFSNSRSEMNVSTLELGDSALYLCASSTTGLSNQPQHFGDGTRLSIL.

V and J are TRBV27 and TRBJ1-2, with 8 bases aligning to TRBD1. Germline V gene data show CDR1 as MNHEY and CDR2 as SMNVEV (reference sequence). This CDR3 region has 14 residues. V dropped 0 bases and J dropped 7; count of bases not matched to a gene: 4. In nucleotides, the CDR3 is TGTGCCAGCAGTTTATCCAGGGGGCTGGGTGGCTACACCTTC. Translation gives CASSLSRGLGGYTF.

V and J are TRBV5-6 and TRBJ2-5; perhaps TRBD2 as D (7 bases). CDR1 is SGHDT, CDR2 YYEEEE, per germline. Between the trimmed V and J ends, which lost 0 bases and 5 bases, there was a span of 14 bases. This CDR3 contains 15 residues. The CDR3 region is CASSLEGGPEETQYF. DNA of the CDR3: TGTGCCAGCAGCTTGGAGGGGGGGCCTGAGGAGACCCAGTACTTC.

The gene calls are TRBV6-5 and TRBJ2-7, with TRBD2 matching 11 bases. CDR3 size: 15 residues. J was trimmed by 1 base and V by 5 bases; bases with no gene match: 4. The V gene's germline CDR1 is MNHEY and CDR2 SVGAGI. In DNA form, the CDR3 reads TGTGCCAGCAGTCCTTCTAGCGGGGGGTCCTACGAGCAGTACTTC. Translation: CASSPSSGGSYEQYF.

V and J are TRBV14 and TRBJ2-1; TRBD2 is a possible D gene (5 bases). V was shortened by 3 bases and J by 5 bases, with 14 bases between the two germline ends. The germline V gene encodes CDR1 SGHDN and CDR2 FVKESK. CDR3 length equals 15 residues. In nucleotides, the CDR3 is TGTGCCAGCAGCCAGCTGGACGGGGAAAACAATGAGCAGTTCTTC. It translates to CASSQLDGENNEQFF.

The V gene is TRBV28, the J gene TRBJ2-5; D is undetermined. The V end lost 8 bases, the J end lost 0 bases, and 4 bases lay between the germline ends. The germline gives CDR1 MDHEN, CDR2 SYDVKM. The CDR3 is 11 amino acids. CDR3 DNA: TGTGCCAGCGAGTACCAAGAGACCCAGTACTTC. This translates into CASEYQETQYF.